The present entry profiles one TCR beta chain with its context. The sample holds a few counts of this clonotype. The clone's antigen remains unknown. No clone much larger than this one lies a single base away; base qualities are absent. This sample was included in a study of regulatory T cells in long-lasting Graves disease (dated by TCRdb to the early 2020s). About the full investigation: Persistent Graves' disease meant more than 5 years of antithyroid drug treatment with TSH receptor autoantibodies that stayed positive. Patients with persistent Graves' disease were compared with patients with newly diagnosed Graves' disease using TCR sequencing and RNA sequencing of peripheral blood. A total of roughly 35 samples underwent TCR sequencing: about 13 from persistent and around 20 from newly diagnosed Graves' disease patients. The study took place in China and was registered as a clinical trial. In the clinical cohort, patients with persistent Graves' disease had used antithyroid drugs for an average of around 9.3 years.

Reading the label with the study, this specimen's time point is: persistent/refractory GD, antithyroid drugs over 5 years with positive TRAb. For both TCR sequencing and RNA sequencing, RNA was extracted from PBMCs using TRIzol. The diagnosis of Graves' disease followed American Thyroid Association guidelines. Patients for the study were recruited at an endocrinology department in Xi'an, China. Each patient gave roughly 10 milliliters of peripheral blood, collected in an EDTA anticoagulant tube. Ficoll Paque Plus density gradient separation was used to isolate PBMCs, and no further T cell sorting was performed. An Agilent 2100 Bioanalyzer and agarose gel were used to check RNA quality, and a NanoDrop 2000 was used to measure RNA concentration. The junction shows trimming of 0 bases on V and 2 bases on J, plus 11 bases between the germline ends. The CDR3, from cysteine to phenylalanine, totals 14 residues. CDR3 DNA only is kept here, 42 bases in frame from base 1. For CDR1 and CDR2, the germline V gene (reference sequence) lists DFQATT and SNEGSKA.

The protocol used for the library was multiplex PCR. Sequencing took place on an Illumina HiSeq 4000. TCR beta libraries were built with iRepertoire HTBI primers and Arm-PCR amplification of CDR3 regions. Gel purification was performed on PCR products prior to sequencing. Turning to the authors' computational methods: Across samples, fewer than 70 TRBV and 15 or so TRBJ segments were identified and used for gene usage analysis of CDR3 amino acid clonotypes. COPE and FqMerger were used to merge the filtered high-quality paired reads into contigs. BLAST was used to align contigs to IMGT TRBV, TRBD and TRBJ reference genes, with CDR3 defined following IMGT. Any clonotype with a frequency above 0.1% was counted as a highly expanded clone. Repertoire diversity was measured by Shannon entropy, and V-J evenness by the Gini coefficient. Clonotypes shared by more than one individual were considered public. TCRdb ran its own pipeline on the public reads, namely fastp trimming at Q25 and MiXCR clone calling, and kept in-frame beta chains. Here each entry gathers all rows of one CDR3 protein and keeps the most common genes and DNA. The V and J calls, along with clone size, are taken from TCRdb and not from the paper's own processing. The sample records a few hundred thousand distinct CDR3 sequences, approximately 25% of which are singletons. The ten top clones hold around a quarter of the sample.

Broad study findings and their caveats: Only the TCR beta chain was sequenced and analyzed. As a limitation, the authors acknowledged that the small sample size may reduce accuracy. Compared with newly diagnosed patients, patients with persistent Graves' disease had lower TCR Shannon entropy and fewer highly expanded clones, which suggests clonal expansion. Persistent disease showed preferential use of TRBV28, TRBJ1-2 and TRBJ2-5, whereas newly diagnosed disease favored TRBV20-1 and TRBJ2-1. The study examined only peripheral blood because the primary lesion, thyroid tissue, could not be accessed. More public clonotypes were shared among persistent patients (fewer than 3,000) than among newly diagnosed patients (roughly 960).

The rearrangement combines TRBV20-1 with TRBJ2-7; the D segment might be TRBD1 or TRBD2, since each matches 5 bases. Material: peripheral blood mononuclear cells (PBMCs), obtained when the disease was refractory, from a patient treated with antithyroid drugs. The sequence was obtained from a woman aged 40-49 years with Graves disease. Donor details come from another sample of the same person, matched by shared clones. Read as DNA, the sequence is TGCAGTGCTAGAGACCCCAGGGAGACCTACGAGCAGTACTTC. It is translated as CSARDPRETYEQYF.